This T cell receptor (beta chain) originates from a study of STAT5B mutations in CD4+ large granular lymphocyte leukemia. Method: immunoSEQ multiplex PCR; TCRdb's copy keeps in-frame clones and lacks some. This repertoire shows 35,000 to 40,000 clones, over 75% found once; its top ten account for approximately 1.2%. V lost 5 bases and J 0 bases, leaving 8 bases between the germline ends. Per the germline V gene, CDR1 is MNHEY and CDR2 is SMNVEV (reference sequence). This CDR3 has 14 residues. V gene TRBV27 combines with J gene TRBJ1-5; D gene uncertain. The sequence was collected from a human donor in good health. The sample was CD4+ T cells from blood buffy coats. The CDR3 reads CASSHKYSNQPQHF. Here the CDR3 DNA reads TGTGCCAGCAGTCATAAATATAGCAATCAGCCCCAGCATTTT.